Following are 10 T cell receptor beta chains from one sample sequenced in a study of monozygotic twins with inflammatory bowel disease. TCRdb reprocessed the 5' RACE reads, with one entry per CDR3 protein and no DNA. The sample has about 330,000 distinct CDR3 sequences, and its top ten clones hold roughly 2%. Material for sequencing was blood. Every receptor here comes from a human donor with ulcerative colitis or Crohn's disease, or a healthy co-twin of an affected twin (not recorded which).

This chain joins TRBV6-1 and TRBJ2-1; TCRdb calls TRBD2, which cannot be checked without DNA. The CDR3 covers 13 residues. Germline V lookup: CDR1 MNHNS, CDR2 SASEGT. Here the CDR3 reads CASRSPISYEQFF.

The rearrangement uses TRBV5-1 and TRBJ2-2. This CDR3 comprises 16 residues. Germline CDR1 reads SGHRS; CDR2 reads YFSETQ. Here the CDR3 reads CASSLVQDGNTGELFF. Drawing the rest from reference TRBV5-1 and TRBJ2-2, the complete variable domain is KAGVTQTPRYLIKTRGQQVTLSCSPISGHRSVSWYQQTPGQGLQFLFEYFSETQRNKGNFPGRFSGRQFSNSRSEMNVSTLELGDSALYLCASSLVQDGNTGELFFGEGSRLTVL.

The genes are TRBV3-1 and TRBJ1-2. The CDR3 covers 11 residues. Germline-derived CDR1 and CDR2 are LGHDT and YNNKEL (reference sequence). The chain's CDR3 is CASSQSNGYTF. The full variable domain, in which reference TRBV3-1 and TRBJ1-2 provide the parts outside the CDR3, is DTAVSQTPKYLVTQMGNDKSIKCEQNLGHDTMYWYKQDSKKFLKIMFSYNNKELIINETVPNRFSPKSPDKAHLNLHINSLELGDSAVYFCASSQSNGYTFGSGTRLTVV.

The rearrangement uses TRBV28 and TRBJ1-5; TCRdb designates TRBD1, a call that cannot be tested without DNA. This CDR3 region has 15 residues. Germline values: CDR1 MDHEN, CDR2 SYDVKM. CDR3 residues: CASIRTGGGNQPQHF.

The chain combines TRBV11-3 with TRBJ2-1. The CDR3 is made up of 14 amino acids. CDR1 and CDR2 from the germline V gene are SGHNT and YENEEA. The CDR3 spells CASSLDRSYNEQFF.

This chain connects TRBV7-9 to TRBJ1-6. Germline assignment: CDR1 SEHNR and CDR2 FQNEAQ (reference sequence). The CDR3 length is 14 residues. CDR3 region: CATFPDGLNSPLHF.

V and J are TRBV6-6 and TRBJ2-7. CDR1 and CDR2 from the germline V gene are MNHNY and SVGAGI (reference sequence). The CDR3 has 14 amino acids. The CDR3 protein is CASSYPGQIYEQYF.

This rearrangement joins TRBV9 to TRBJ1-4; TCRdb designates TRBD1, a call that cannot be tested without DNA. The germline V gene encodes CDR1 SGDLS and CDR2 YYNGEE. The CDR3 is 15 amino acids. This chain's CDR3 is CASSVSEGFGEKLFF. Variable domain in full (rest from reference TRBV9 and TRBJ1-4): DSGVTQTPKHLITATGQRVTLRCSPRSGDLSVYWYQQSLDQGLQFLIQYYNGEERAKGNILERFSAQQFPDLHSELNLSSLELGDSALYFCASSVSEGFGEKLFFGSGTQLSVL.

The V and J genes are TRBV9 and TRBJ2-1; TCRdb's D call of TRBD1 is untestable without DNA. The CDR3 totals 15 residues. Germline CDR1 and CDR2: SGDLS and YYNGEE. The CDR3: CASSPRWETYNEQFF.

The rearrangement joins TRBV3-1 to TRBJ2-7; TCRdb's assignment of TRBD1 cannot be checked, as there is no DNA. CDR3 length: 13 amino acids. Per germline, CDR1 LGHDT and CDR2 YNNKEL (reference sequence). The CDR3 loop reads CASSQPGYYEQYF.